This passage covers 26 T cell receptor beta chains from one sample sequenced in a study of cytomegalovirus exposure and HLA in healthy donors. The PCR used 60 Vbeta and 13 Jbeta primers. This table comes from immunoSEQ multiplex PCR, and its TCRdb copy is limited to in-frame clones, with some not included. The sample yields 130,000 or so clones, roughly 84% seen once. Sequencing was carried out using PBMCs. These receptors all stem from a woman in her late teens or twenties in good health and CMV-seropositive.

This clone was seen a few times. This chain links TRBV20-1 with TRBJ1-6; TRBD1 is a possible D gene (6 bases). V lost 3 bases and J 14 bases, leaving 8 bases between the germline ends. Germline V gene data show CDR1 as DFQATT and CDR2 as SNEGSKA (reference sequence). This CDR3 has 10 residues. DNA of the CDR3: TGCAGTGCTAGGTCAGGGGCCCTCCACTTT. Its translation: CSARSGALHF.

The chain carries TRBV11-3 and TRBJ2-3, with 9 bases matching TRBD2. In germline, CDR1 is SGHNT, CDR2 YENEEA. The junction had 13 bases not matched to a gene; V was cut back by 5 bases and J by 4 bases. CDR3 size: 17 residues. Here the CDR3 reads CASSPRGGGAVADTQYF. Here the CDR3 DNA reads TGTGCCAGCAGCCCCCGGGGCGGGGGGGCCGTGGCAGATACGCAGTATTTT.

The rearrangement links TRBV7-9 to TRBJ2-1, with 9 bases lining up with TRBD2. The V and J ends lost 2 bases and 10 bases, in that order; junction bases with no gene match: 12. This CDR3 is 16 amino acids long. Germline CDR1 reads SEHNR; CDR2 reads FQNEAQ (reference sequence). CDR3 in amino acids: CASSLTFAGGSSEQFF. In DNA, the CDR3 is TGTGCCAGCAGCTTAACGTTTGCGGGGGGGTCCAGCGAGCAGTTCTTC.

This chain links TRBV15 with TRBJ2-5; 8 nucleotides match TRBD2. The tail of the sequence fits TRBJ2-7 better, so the J call may be wrong. The germline V gene encodes CDR1 LNHNV and CDR2 YYDKDF (reference sequence). CDR3 length equals 13 residues. CDR3: CATSTGGAYEQYF. In nucleotides, the CDR3 is TGTGCCACCAGCACCGGGGGGGCCTACGAGCAGTACTTC.

The chain couples TRBV25-1 to TRBJ1-5, with 7 bases that match TRBD1. The CDR3 is 16 residues long. Germline-derived CDR1 and CDR2 are MGHDK and SYGVNS. V gave up 1 base and J gave up 5 bases; unmatched junction bases: 8. The CDR3 DNA sequence: TGTGCCAGCAGTGAATCGGGGACCAGGGGGGATCAGCCCCAGCATTTT. Amino acid sequence: CASSESGTRGDQPQHF.

This clone was observed once. The chain couples TRBV7-9 to TRBJ1-3; 7 nucleotides line up with TRBD1. The J segment lost 1 base and the V segment lost 4 bases, leaving 1 base of the junction unmatched. The CDR3 totals 14 residues. Per the germline V gene, CDR1 is SEHNR and CDR2 is FQNEAQ (reference sequence). DNA of the CDR3: TGTGCCAGCAGCTCGACAGGGTCTGGAAACACCATATATTTT. Translated: CASSSTGSGNTIYF.

The CDR3 region is CASRSGQGPYEQYF. CDR3 sequence (DNA): TGTGCCAGTAGGTCCGGACAGGGACCCTACGAGCAGTACTTC. The chain recombines TRBV19 with TRBJ2-7; TRBD1 aligns across 8 bases. V was pared by 6 bases and J by 2 bases, with 6 bases of the junction left unmatched. Per the germline V gene, CDR1 is LNHDA and CDR2 is SQIVND (reference sequence). The CDR3 consists of 14 residues.

V and J are TRBV5-1 and TRBJ2-5; 7 bases agree with TRBD2. Germline V gene data show CDR1 as SGHRS and CDR2 as YFSETQ. The CDR3 contains 18 residues. After removal of 2 bases from V and 0 bases from J, the junction contained 13 bases not matched to a gene. CDR3 sequence: CASSFSTSIGGYQETQYF. The CDR3 nucleotides read TGCGCCAGCAGCTTTTCGACGAGCATCGGGGGGTACCAAGAGACCCAGTACTTC.

This chain links TRBV27 with TRBJ1-6, with D maybe TRBD1 (6 bases). Germline V gene lookup returns CDR1 MNHEY and CDR2 SMNVEV (reference sequence). The CDR3 is 14 residues long. Deletions cut 6 bases from V and 6 bases from J, with 12 bases between. CDR3 sequence reads: CASSPGHSNSPLHF. As DNA, the CDR3 is TGTGCCAGCAGCCCGGGACACTCTAATTCACCCCTCCACTTT.

In its sample, this clone was seen a few times. This rearrangement joins TRBV9 to TRBJ2-3; D is uncertain. Germline CDR1 SGDLS, CDR2 YYNGEE. The CDR3 is made up of 14 amino acids. The V gene lost 5 bases and the J gene lost 2 bases, with 12 bases spanning the gap. The CDR3 reads CASSGERITDTQYF. DNA of the CDR3: TGTGCCAGCAGTGGAGAGAGGATCACAGATACGCAGTATTTT.

V is TRBV4-2 and J is TRBJ1-1; no clear D gene. The CDR3 totals 15 residues. Per germline, CDR1 LGHNA and CDR2 YNFKEQ. V lost 3 bases and J 2 bases, leaving 13 bases between the germline ends. The CDR3 DNA reads TGTGCCAGCAGCCATGATCGACTAGTCAACACTGAAGCTTTCTTT. Its translation is CASSHDRLVNTEAFF.

The genes are TRBV10-3 and TRBJ1-1; 7 bases are a match to TRBD1. Per the germline V gene, CDR1 is ENHRY and CDR2 is SYGVKD. Unmatched junction bases numbered 12, after V lost 7 bases and J lost 4 bases. The CDR3 extends over 15 amino acids. CDR3 residues: CAIMNRQGGVTEAFF. The CDR3 DNA sequence: TGTGCCATCATGAATAGACAGGGCGGCGTCACTGAAGCTTTCTTT.

CDR3 DNA: TGCGCCAGCAGCCCCGGGACTAGCGGGGGGTCCTACGAGCAGTACTTC. It yields the protein CASSPGTSGGSYEQYF. This chain links TRBV5-1 with TRBJ2-7; 15 bases fit TRBD2. Losses at the gene ends were 4 bases for V and 1 base for J; bases not matched to a gene: 3. CDR3 length: 16 residues. CDR1 SGHRS and CDR2 YFSETQ come from the germline V gene.

The chain's CDR3 is CASSLSLTKSSYNSPLHF. The CDR3 DNA sequence: TGTGCCAGCAGCTTATCGCTTACTAAGAGCTCCTATAATTCACCCCTCCACTTT. The chain has TRBV7-2 and TRBJ1-6; the D is unclear. The V gene's germline CDR1 is SGHTA and CDR2 FQGNSA. Trimming pared 2 bases from V and 0 bases from J, leaving 14 bases between. CDR3 length: 18 residues.

V is TRBV27 and J is TRBJ1-2; D unclear. CDR3 length: 15 amino acids. Trimming stripped 5 bases from V and 8 bases from J, with 21 bases between. CDR1 and CDR2 (germline): MNHEY, SMNVEV (reference sequence). The CDR3, as DNA: TGTGCCAGCAGTCACCATGAGGACGCTCCGGGGGGCTACACCTTC. It specifies CASSHHEDAPGGYTF.

The chain has TRBV7-3 and TRBJ2-1; unclear D gene. Looked up from germline, CDR1 is SGHTA and CDR2 is FQGTGA. This CDR3 spans 12 amino acids. Trimming shortened V by 0 bases and J by 5 bases, and 2 bases separated the two germline ends. This CDR3 is CASSLTNNEQFF. The CDR3 DNA sequence: TGTGCCAGCAGCTTAACCAACAATGAGCAGTTCTTC.

The chain has TRBV9 and TRBJ2-5; TRBD1 matches 9 bases. Germline V gives CDR1 SGDLS, CDR2 YYNGEE. The CDR3 has 15 residues. V lost 5 bases to trimming and J lost 5 bases; unmatched junction nucleotides: 10. As DNA, the CDR3 is TGTGCCAGCAGTACGACAGGGGGGGGGTATGAGACCCAGTACTTC. This gives the protein CASSTTGGGYETQYF.

This chain uses TRBV7-9 with TRBJ2-5; D is possibly TRBD1 (5 bases). This CDR3 has 11 residues. The V end lost 7 bases, the J end lost 5 bases, and 8 bases lay between the germline ends. Germline assignment: CDR1 SEHNR and CDR2 FQNEAQ (reference sequence). This chain's CDR3 is CASTKGETQYF. CDR3 bases: TGTGCCAGCACCAAGGGGGAGACCCAGTACTTC.

The CDR3 sequence is CASSQEGSDTQYF. CDR3 sequence (DNA): TGTGCCAGCAGTCAGGAGGGTTCAGATACGCAGTATTTT. The V call is TRBV6-1, the J call TRBJ2-3; tentatively, D is TRBD2 (6 bases). This CDR3 region has 13 residues. Germline-derived CDR1 and CDR2 are MNHNS and SASEGT. Trimming took 5 bases from V and 4 from J, leaving 10 bases between them.

The V gene is TRBV7-6, the J gene TRBJ2-2; 7 bases line up with TRBD2. The germline gives CDR1 SGHVS, CDR2 FNYEAQ. V shed 0 bases and J 3 bases; nucleotides not matched to a gene: 1. This CDR3 spans 15 amino acids. CDR3 in DNA: TGTGCCAGCAGCTTAGCGGGGGGGGACACCGGGGAGCTGTTTTTT. Residues: CASSLAGGDTGELFF.

The chain recombines TRBV7-7 with TRBJ2-3; 12 nucleotides align to TRBD2. Germline lookup yields CDR1 SSHAT and CDR2 FNYEAQ (reference sequence). The CDR3 loop spans 15 amino acids. Losses at the gene ends were 5 bases for V and 4 bases for J; bases not matched to a gene: 4. CDR3 sequence (DNA): TGTGCCAGCAGCCAAGGACTAGCGGGGCCAGATACGCAGTATTTT. This gives the protein CASSQGLAGPDTQYF.

This chain connects TRBV7-7 to TRBJ2-7; 8 positions match TRBD1. This CDR3 is 13 amino acids long. V was pared by 3 bases and J by 7 bases, with 5 bases of the junction left unmatched. The germline V gene encodes CDR1 SSHAT and CDR2 FNYEAQ (reference sequence). CDR3 protein: CASSLVRGHEQYF. CDR3 nucleotides: TGTGCCAGCAGCTTGGTCAGGGGGCATGAGCAGTACTTC.

The chain combines TRBV18 with TRBJ1-1; a possible D gene is TRBD1 (5 bases). The germline V and J ends were trimmed by 3 bases and 4 bases, with 15 bases remaining between them. Germline V gives CDR1 KGHSH, CDR2 LQKENI. There are 15 residues in the CDR3. CDR3 protein: CASSPEVGVSTEAFF. CDR3 DNA sequence: TGTGCCAGCTCACCCGAGGTAGGGGTGAGCACTGAAGCTTTCTTT.

The V call is TRBV30, the J call TRBJ2-3; D perhaps matches TRBD2 (7 bases). Germline-derived CDR1 and CDR2 are GTSNPN and SVGIG (reference sequence). The CDR3 sequence is 13 residues long. With 3 bases removed from V and 2 bases from J, the gap between germline ends came to 9 bases. The CDR3 bases are TGTGCCTGGAGCGGGGGGCTCACAGATACGCAGTATTTT. Amino acid sequence: CAWSGGLTDTQYF.

V and J are TRBV6-5 and TRBJ2-5; 7 nucleotides line up with TRBD2. CDR1 MNHEY and CDR2 SVGAGI come from the germline V gene. The trim removed 10 bases at V and 5 bases at J, leaving 7 bases unmatched. The CDR3 length is 12 residues. The chain's CDR3 is CATSTSYETQYF. CDR3 in DNA: TGTGCCACCTCGACTAGCTATGAGACCCAGTACTTC.

The chain couples TRBV5-4 to TRBJ2-1, with D perhaps TRBD2 (7 bases). The germline V gene encodes CDR1 SGHNT and CDR2 YYREEE (reference sequence). There are 13 residues in the CDR3. V was clipped by 0 bases and J by 14 bases, with 15 bases between them. The CDR3 region has the DNA TGTGCCAGCAGCTTGGCCAGGGGAGGGGCGGAGTTCTTC. It encodes CASSLARGGAEFF.